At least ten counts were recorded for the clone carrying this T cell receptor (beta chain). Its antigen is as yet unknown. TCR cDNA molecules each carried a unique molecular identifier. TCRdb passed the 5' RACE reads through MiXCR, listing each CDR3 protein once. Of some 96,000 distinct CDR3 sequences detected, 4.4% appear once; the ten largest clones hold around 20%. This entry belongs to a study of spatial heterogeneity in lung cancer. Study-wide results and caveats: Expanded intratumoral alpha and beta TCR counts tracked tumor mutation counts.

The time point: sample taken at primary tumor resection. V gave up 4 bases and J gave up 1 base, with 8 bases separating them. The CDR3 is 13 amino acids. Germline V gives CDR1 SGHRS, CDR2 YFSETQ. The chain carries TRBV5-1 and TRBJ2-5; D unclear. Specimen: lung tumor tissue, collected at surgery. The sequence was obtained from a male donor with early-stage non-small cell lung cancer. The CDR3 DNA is TGCGCCAGCAGCCAGAGATTCCAAGAGACCCAGTACTTC. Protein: CASSQRFQETQYF.